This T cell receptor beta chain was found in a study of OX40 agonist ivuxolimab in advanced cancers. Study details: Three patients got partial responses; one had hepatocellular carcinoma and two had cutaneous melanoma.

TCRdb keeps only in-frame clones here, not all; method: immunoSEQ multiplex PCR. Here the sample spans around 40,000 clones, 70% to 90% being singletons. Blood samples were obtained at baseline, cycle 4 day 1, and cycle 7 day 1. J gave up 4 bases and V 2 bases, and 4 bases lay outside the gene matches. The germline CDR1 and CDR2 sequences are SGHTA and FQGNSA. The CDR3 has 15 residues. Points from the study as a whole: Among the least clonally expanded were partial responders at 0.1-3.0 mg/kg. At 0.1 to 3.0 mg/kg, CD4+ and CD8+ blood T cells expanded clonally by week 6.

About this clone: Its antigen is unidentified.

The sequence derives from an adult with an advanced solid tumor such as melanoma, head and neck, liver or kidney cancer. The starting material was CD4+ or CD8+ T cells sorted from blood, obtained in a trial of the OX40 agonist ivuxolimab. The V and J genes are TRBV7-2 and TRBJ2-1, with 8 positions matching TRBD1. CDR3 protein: CASSLTGTGYNEQFF. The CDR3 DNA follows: TGTGCCAGCAGCTTAACCGGGACAGGTTACAATGAGCAGTTCTTC.